A selection of T cell receptor beta chains follows, all from one sample in a study of T cells after yellow fever vaccination. In TCRdb, the 5' RACE reads were re-called with MiXCR into one record per CDR3 protein. This repertoire shows about 350,000 distinct CDR3 sequences, roughly 7.5% found once; its top ten account for 15% to 20%. Sequenced here: PBMCs, sampled about 49 days after the first yellow fever vaccination. The receptors here all came from a man younger than 35 who received the YFV17D yellow fever vaccine. The CDR3 runs from the conserved cysteine through the conserved F or W. Each record gives: D gene, V gene, clone size, J gene, CDR3 protein, CDR3 DNA. A D gene is named only where the DNA matches it firmly. Not every row has a clone size; where given, it reads once, few, many or a size class.

NA	TRBV4-3	NA	TRBJ2-3	CASSPRGATDTQYF	TGCGCCAGCAGTCCTAGAGGGGCCACAGATACGCAGTATTTT
NA	TRBV11-2	NA	TRBJ2-1	CASSAARGLGALSNEQFF	TGTGCCAGCAGCGCCGCGCGGGGACTTGGGGCCCTATCAAATGAGCAGTTCTTC
TRBD1	TRBV4-1	NA	TRBJ1-6	CASSQDLGTGHNSPLHF	TGCGCCAGCAGCCAAGATCTCGGGACAGGGCATAATTCACCCCTCCACTTT
NA	TRBV5-1	many	TRBJ1-4	CASSLRPASNEKLFF	TGCGCCAGCAGCCTCCGACCGGCGAGTAATGAAAAACTGTTTTTT
NA	TRBV9	few	TRBJ1-1	CASSVGGENTEAFF	TGTGCCAGCAGCGTAGGAGGAGAGAACACTGAAGCTTTCTTT
NA	TRBV2	few	TRBJ1-4	CASIPGEVLNEKLFF	TGTGCCAGCATCCCAGGGGAAGTTCTCAATGAAAAACTGTTTTTT
NA	TRBV11-2	NA	TRBJ2-2	CASSSPLRGTGELFF	TGTGCCAGCAGCTCCCCGTTACGCGGGACCGGGGAGCTGTTTTTT
NA	TRBV11-2	NA	TRBJ2-2	CASSLEGYNTGELFF	TGTGCCAGCAGCTTAGAGGGGTACAACACCGGGGAGCTGTTTTTT
TRBD2	TRBV19	NA	TRBJ2-3	CATTLRAGGADTQYF	TGTGCCACCACCCTTCGGGCGGGGGGTGCAGATACGCAGTATTTT
NA	TRBV20-1	few	TRBJ2-5	CSARGWSRETQYF	TGCAGTGCTAGAGGGTGGAGTAGGGAGACCCAGTACTTC
TRBD1	TRBV20-1	many	TRBJ2-5	CSARDQGALFQETQYF	TGCAGTGCTAGAGACCAGGGGGCCCTTTTTCAAGAGACCCAGTACTTC
NA	TRBV10-3	few	TRBJ2-1	CAISETRYEQFF	TGTGCCATCAGTGAAACCCGTTATGAGCAGTTCTTC
TRBD2	TRBV5-1	NA	TRBJ2-1	CASSPAGTSGGEEQFF	TGCGCCAGCAGTCCCGCAGGGACTAGCGGGGGCGAGGAGCAGTTCTTC
NA	TRBV5-1	NA	TRBJ1-4	CASSLAGGGENEKLFF	TGCGCCAGCAGCTTGGCCGGGGGCGGGGAGAATGAAAAACTGTTTTTT
NA	TRBV9	few	TRBJ2-1	CASSVEIQASYNEQFF	TGTGCCAGCAGCGTAGAGATACAGGCATCCTACAATGAGCAGTTCTTC
NA	TRBV7-2	many	TRBJ1-2	CASSPTPQDGYTF	TGTGCCAGCAGCCCTACCCCCCAGGATGGCTACACCTTC
TRBD1	TRBV15	many	TRBJ1-1	CATSRDRAGGDEAFF	TGTGCCACCAGCAGAGATCGGGCAGGGGGTGATGAAGCTTTCTTT
TRBD2	TRBV13	NA	TRBJ2-3	CASSPWEAGSTDTQYF	TGTGCCAGCAGCCCCTGGGAAGCGGGGAGCACAGATACGCAGTATTTT
NA	TRBV6-5	NA	TRBJ2-7	CASSYRTVADEQYF	TGTGCCAGCAGTTACCGGACAGTCGCGGACGAGCAGTACTTC
TRBD1	TRBV7-2	NA	TRBJ2-3	CASSLTTGVTDTQYF	TGTGCCAGCAGCCTCACCACAGGGGTAACAGATACGCAGTATTTT
NA	TRBV5-6	NA	TRBJ2-5	CASTVSGQETQYF	TGTGCCAGCACCGTCAGCGGACAAGAGACCCAGTACTTC
TRBD1	TRBV6-2/TRBV6-3	few	TRBJ1-2	CASNPIRTGHFGYTF	TGTGCCAGCAATCCCATCAGGACAGGCCACTTTGGCTACACCTTC
TRBD1	TRBV7-6	many	TRBJ2-5	CASSLGGTGLQETQYF	TGTGCCAGCAGCTTAGGGGGGACAGGCCTACAAGAGACCCAGTACTTC
NA	TRBV10-3	NA	TRBJ1-5	CAISESGQVDQPQHF	TGTGCCATCAGTGAGTCTGGGCAAGTTGATCAGCCCCAGCATTTT
TRBD1	TRBV5-1	NA	TRBJ1-1	CASSRGQGYTEAFF	TGCGCCAGCAGCAGGGGACAGGGGTACACTGAAGCTTTCTTT
TRBD1	TRBV12-3/TRBV12-4	many	TRBJ2-4	CASSPPRRTGGAKNIQYF	TGTGCCAGCAGTCCTCCCCGTCGGACAGGGGGAGCCAAAAACATTCAGTACTTC
TRBD2	TRBV7-9	NA	TRBJ2-3	CASSFARLAGSVDTQYF	TGTGCCAGCAGCTTCGCTAGACTAGCGGGGTCGGTAGATACGCAGTATTTT
TRBD2	TRBV12-3/TRBV12-4	few	TRBJ2-3	CASCRDWASGGATDTQYF	TGTGCCAGCTGTCGCGACTGGGCTAGCGGGGGGGCTACAGATACGCAGTATTTT
NA	TRBV30	few	TRBJ1-2	CAWLDTVFFAGGYTF	TGTGCCTGGTTGGACACGGTCTTTTTTGCGGGGGGCTACACCTTC
NA	TRBV20-1	NA	TRBJ2-7	CSARDRGWEQYF	TGCAGTGCTAGAGACAGGGGTTGGGAGCAGTACTTC
NA	TRBV7-7	few	TRBJ2-1	CASSLAPGNEQFF	TGTGCCAGCAGCTTAGCGCCCGGCAATGAGCAGTTCTTC
NA	TRBV20-1	NA	TRBJ2-7	CSATRTAVSYEQYF	TGCAGTGCCACTCGGACAGCCGTTTCCTACGAGCAGTACTTC